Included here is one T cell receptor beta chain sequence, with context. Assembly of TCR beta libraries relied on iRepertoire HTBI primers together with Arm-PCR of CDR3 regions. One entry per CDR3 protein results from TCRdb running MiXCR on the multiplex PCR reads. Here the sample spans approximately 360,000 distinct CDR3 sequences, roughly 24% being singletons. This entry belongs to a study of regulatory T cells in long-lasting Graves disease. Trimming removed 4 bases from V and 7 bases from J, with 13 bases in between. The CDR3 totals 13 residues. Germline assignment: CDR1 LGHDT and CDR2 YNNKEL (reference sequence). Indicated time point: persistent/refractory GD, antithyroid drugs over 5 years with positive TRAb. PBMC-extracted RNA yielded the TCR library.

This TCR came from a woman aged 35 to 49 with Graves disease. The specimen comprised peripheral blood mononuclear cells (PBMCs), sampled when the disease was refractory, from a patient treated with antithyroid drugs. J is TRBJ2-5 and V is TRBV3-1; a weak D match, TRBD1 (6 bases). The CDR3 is CASSLGTWGTQYF. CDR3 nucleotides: TGTGCCAGCAGCCTCGGGACATGGGGGACCCAGTACTTC.